The T cell receptor beta chain described here comes from a study of CD8+CD57+ T cells in acquired aplastic anemia. Profiles of TCR beta VDJ and CDR3 were generated from a genomic DNA template. TCRdb reprocessed the reads via MiXCR and lists one record per CDR3 protein. The top ten hold under 3.5% of the sample, which has 150,000 to 200,000 distinct CDR3 sequences, less than 55% seen once. Study-level points and caveats: No significant difference in CD8+ Simpson's diversity was found between patients and controls.

Comments on this clonotype: Its antigen is currently unknown.

The V gene's germline CDR1 is SQVTM and CDR2 ANQGSEA. This CDR3 has 13 amino acids. V lost 5 bases and J lost 5; bases outside the gene matches: 6. The sequencing sample was made of sorted CD4+, CD8+, or CD8+CD57+ T cells (not recorded which) from PBMCs. The receptor's source is a human donor in good health. The rearrangement joins TRBV29-1 to TRBJ2-3, with 8 bases identical to TRBD2. The CDR3 spells CSVHSGVGDTQYF. CDR3 DNA: TGCAGCGTTCATAGCGGGGTGGGAGATACGCAGTATTTT.